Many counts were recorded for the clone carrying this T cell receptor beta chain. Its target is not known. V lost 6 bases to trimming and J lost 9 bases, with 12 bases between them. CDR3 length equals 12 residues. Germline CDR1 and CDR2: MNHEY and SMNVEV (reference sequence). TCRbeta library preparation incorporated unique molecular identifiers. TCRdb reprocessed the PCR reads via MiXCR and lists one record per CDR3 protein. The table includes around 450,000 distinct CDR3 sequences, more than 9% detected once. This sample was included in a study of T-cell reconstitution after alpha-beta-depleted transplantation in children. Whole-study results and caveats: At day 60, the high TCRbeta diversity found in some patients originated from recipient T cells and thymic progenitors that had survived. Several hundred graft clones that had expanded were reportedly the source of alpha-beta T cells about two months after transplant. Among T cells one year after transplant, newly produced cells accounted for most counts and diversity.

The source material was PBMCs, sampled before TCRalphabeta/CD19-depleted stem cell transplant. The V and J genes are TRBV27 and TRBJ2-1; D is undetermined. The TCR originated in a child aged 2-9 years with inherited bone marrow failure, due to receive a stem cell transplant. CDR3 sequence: CASRDPWGEQFF. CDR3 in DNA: TGTGCCAGCAGAGACCCCTGGGGTGAGCAGTTCTTC.